This T cell receptor beta chain comes out of a study of Ad26.COV2.S vaccination and SARS-CoV-2 variants. In the study overall: Ad26.COV2.S shots went into the muscle once or twice, 56 days apart.

Using immunoSEQ multiplex PCR, the repertoire was profiled, and TCRdb retains in-frame clones only, with some absent. The repertoire holds about 680,000 clones, with roughly 90% as singletons. Germline V gene data show CDR1 as SGHRS and CDR2 as YFSETQ. CDR3 size: 14 residues. The V gene lost 1 base and the J gene lost 2 bases, with 7 bases spanning the gap. Treatment defined: around 19 received Ad26.COV2.S at low or high dose, single or two shots; about 5 received placebo; per-sample allocation not given. Repertoires come from day 63 after the first vaccine or placebo injection. A remark on this clone: This CDR3 is also generated by other DNA sequences in the sample.

The origin of this receptor is a person aged 18 to 59 who received the Ad26.COV2.S COVID-19 vaccine or a placebo. This material consisted of peripheral blood, taken in a trial of Ad26.COV2.S vaccine versus placebo. The J gene is TRBJ1-5, the V gene TRBV5-1; D ambiguous. The CDR3 protein is CASSLSGGNQPQHF. CDR3 sequence (DNA): TGCGCCAGCAGCTTGTCCGGCGGCAATCAGCCCCAGCATTTT.